This is a list of T cell receptor beta chains from one sample in a study of cytomegalovirus exposure and HLA in healthy donors. The method was immunoSEQ multiplex PCR; TCRdb's version includes in-frame clones alone and lacks a portion of them. The data show 200,000 to 250,000 clones, with 80% to 90% seen just once and 2.9% held by the top ten. The sample consisted of PBMCs. These receptors were collected from a man aged 25-40 years in good health and CMV-seronegative. CDR3s include the opening cysteine and the closing phenylalanine or tryptophan. The D gene is left open where the match is weak. Clone size is stated in some rows and not others, as once, few, many or a class when expanded.

V: TRBV5-4; J: TRBJ1-6; D: .; size: .; CDR3: CASSANDRGGSPLHF; DNA: TGTGCCAGCAGCGCCAATGATCGCGGTGGATCACCCCTCCACTTT
V: TRBV5-4; J: TRBJ2-1; D: .; size: .; CDR3: CASEPRGTYNEQFF; DNA: TGTGCCAGCGAGCCCCGGGGGACCTACAATGAGCAGTTCTTC
V: TRBV5-4; J: TRBJ1-2; D: .; size: .; CDR3: CASSVGGRSVPYYGYTF; DNA: TGTGCCAGCAGTGTAGGAGGCAGGTCCGTACCCTATTATGGCTACACCTTC
V: TRBV15; J: TRBJ2-1; D: .; size: .; CDR3: CATSREVGGSNEQFF; DNA: TGTGCCACCAGCAGGGAAGTTGGGGGGTCCAATGAGCAGTTCTTC
V: TRBV4-3; J: TRBJ2-5; D: TRBD2; size: .; CDR3: CASSQERRGGQETQYF; DNA: TGCGCCAGCAGCCAAGAAAGGCGGGGGGGACAAGAGACCCAGTACTTC
V: TRBV28; J: TRBJ1-1; D: TRBD1; size: few; CDR3: CASRSGGNTEAFF; DNA: TGTGCCAGCAGATCAGGGGGGAACACTGAAGCTTTCTTT
V: TRBV19; J: TRBJ1-2; D: TRBD1; size: .; CDR3: CASSMDRNYGYTF; DNA: TGTGCCAGTAGTATGGACAGGAACTATGGCTACACCTTC
V: TRBV5-8; J: TRBJ2-5; D: .; size: .; CDR3: CASSSYGSQSRETQYF; DNA: TGTGCCAGCAGCTCATATGGCAGTCAGAGCAGGGAGACCCAGTACTTC
V: TRBV18; J: TRBJ2-7; D: .; size: .; CDR3: CASSLESYEQYF; DNA: TGTGCCAGCTCCCTCGAGTCCTACGAGCAGTACTTC
V: TRBV7-9; J: TRBJ1-1; D: .; size: .; CDR3: CASMGQGGYQAFF; DNA: TGTGCCAGCATGGGGCAGGGCGGTTATCAAGCTTTCTTT
V: TRBV6-1; J: TRBJ1-5; D: .; size: .; CDR3: CASSLDGDQPQHF; DNA: TGTGCCAGCAGTCTCGACGGGGATCAGCCCCAGCATTTT
V: TRBV6-5; J: TRBJ1-1; D: TRBD1; size: .; CDR3: CASSYEDRGNTEAFF; DNA: TGTGCCAGCAGTTACGAGGACAGGGGGAACACTGAAGCTTTCTTT
V: TRBV6-6; J: TRBJ1-2; D: .; size: .; CDR3: CASSLPRTFKNTF; DNA: TGTGCCAGCTCCCTACCTCGGACATTTAAAAACACCTTC
V: TRBV5-6; J: TRBJ1-2; D: .; size: .; CDR3: CASSPAGGIGYTF; DNA: TGTGCCAGCAGCCCCGCGGGAGGGATCGGCTACACCTTC
V: TRBV6-4; J: TRBJ1-2; D: TRBD1; size: .; CDR3: CASSEIQGGGYTF; DNA: TGTGCCAGCAGTGAGATCCAGGGGGGTGGCTACACCTTC
V: TRBV28; J: TRBJ1-1; D: .; size: .; CDR3: CASGRPNTEAFF; DNA: TGTGCCAGCGGGAGGCCCAACACTGAAGCTTTCTTT
V: TRBV9; J: TRBJ1-4; D: .; size: .; CDR3: CASSVVGSSEKLFF; DNA: TGTGCCAGCAGCGTAGTCGGCAGTTCGGAGAAACTGTTTTTT
V: TRBV6-5; J: TRBJ1-6; D: TRBD1; size: few; CDR3: CASSSHRGSHNSPLHF; DNA: TGTGCCAGCAGTTCCCACAGGGGTTCACATAATTCACCCCTCCACTTT
V: TRBV19; J: TRBJ1-2; D: .; size: .; CDR3: CASSIRTGNYGYTF; DNA: TGTGCCAGTAGTATACGAACGGGGAACTATGGCTACACCTTC
V: TRBV6-1; J: TRBJ1-1; D: .; size: .; CDR3: CASSGPGKGNTEAFF; DNA: TGTGCCAGCAGTGGTCCGGGGAAGGGGAACACTGAAGCTTTCTTT
V: TRBV15; J: TRBJ1-6; D: .; size: .; CDR3: CATSREASPLHF; DNA: TGTGCCACCAGCAGAGAAGCTTCACCCCTCCACTTT
V: TRBV7-9; J: TRBJ2-7; D: TRBD1; size: .; CDR3: CASGSGTGVNSYEQYF; DNA: TGTGCCAGCGGTTCCGGGACAGGGGTCAACTCCTACGAGCAGTACTTC
V: TRBV5-4; J: TRBJ1-6; D: TRBD1; size: .; CDR3: CASSRQGSPLHF; DNA: TGTGCCAGCAGCCGACAGGGTTCACCCCTCCACTTT
V: TRBV7-2; J: TRBJ2-1; D: .; size: .; CDR3: CASSFRLAEVGQFF; DNA: TGTGCCAGCAGCTTTCGGTTAGCCGAGGTCGGGCAGTTCTTC
V: TRBV21-1; J: TRBJ1-2; D: .; size: .; CDR3: CATSAGISGYGYTF; DNA: TGTGCCACCTCGGCCGGGATTTCGGGCTATGGCTACACCTTC
V: TRBV7-2; J: TRBJ1-5; D: .; size: .; CDR3: CASSPSGGIVGSNQPQHF; DNA: TGTGCCAGCAGCCCTTCCGGGGGTATAGTGGGTAGCAATCAGCCCCAGCATTTT
V: TRBV5-1; J: TRBJ2-7; D: .; size: .; CDR3: CASSFEGRSADF; DNA: TGCGCCAGCAGCTTCGAGGGCAGGTCAGCAGACTTC
V: TRBV7-9; J: TRBJ1-2; D: TRBD1; size: .; CDR3: CASSRLRTGVEGYTF; DNA: TGTGCCAGCAGCCGCCTTAGGACAGGAGTAGAGGGCTACACCTTC
V: TRBV28; J: TRBJ2-7; D: TRBD2; size: .; CDR3: CASSMPGDSGGGALVEQYF; DNA: TGTGCCAGCAGCATGCCGGGGGATAGCGGGGGGGGAGCGCTTGTCGAGCAGTACTTC
V: TRBV6-5; J: TRBJ2-7; D: TRBD1; size: .; CDR3: CASSYSGTGTSYEQYF; DNA: TGTGCCAGCAGTTACTCCGGGACAGGGACTTCCTACGAGCAGTACTTC
V: TRBV2; J: TRBJ1-5; D: .; size: few; CDR3: CASSTPQRQGRFNQPQHF; DNA: TGTGCCAGCTCTACCCCTCAAAGGCAGGGCCGATTCAATCAGCCCCAGCATTTT
V: TRBV19; J: TRBJ2-2; D: .; size: .; CDR3: CASSNGQNTGELFF; DNA: TGTGCCAGTAGTAATGGGCAGAACACCGGGGAGCTGTTTTTT
V: TRBV7-9; J: TRBJ2-3; D: TRBD2; size: .; CDR3: CASTLAGRGDTQYF; DNA: TGTGCCAGCACCCTAGCGGGGAGGGGAGATACGCAGTATTTT
V: TRBV5-1; J: TRBJ2-7; D: TRBD2; size: .; CDR3: CASSLAGGGYEQYF; DNA: TGCGCCAGCAGCTTGGCTGGGGGGGGCTACGAGCAGTACTTC
V: TRBV11-3; J: TRBJ1-1; D: TRBD1; size: .; CDR3: CASSHHALGTENTEAFF; DNA: TGTGCCAGCAGCCATCATGCGCTTGGGACAGAGAACACTGAAGCTTTCTTT
V: TRBV12-2; J: TRBJ1-1; D: .; size: few; CDR3: CASRLELQGRAGGTEAFF; DNA: TGTGCAAGTCGCTTAGAGCTGCAGGGGAGAGCAGGGGGCACTGAAGCTTTCTTT
V: TRBV6-5; J: TRBJ2-1; D: TRBD2; size: .; CDR3: CASSLSGGNSDEQFF; DNA: TGTGCCAGCAGTCTTAGCGGGGGGAATTCCGATGAGCAGTTCTTC
V: TRBV5-4; J: TRBJ1-1; D: .; size: .; CDR3: CASSPGGGLIPEAFF; DNA: TGTGCCAGCAGCCCCGGGGGGGGCTTGATCCCTGAAGCTTTCTTT
V: TRBV9; J: TRBJ2-7; D: TRBD1; size: .; CDR3: CASSATGESLYEQYF; DNA: TGTGCCAGCAGCGCGACAGGGGAAAGTCTCTACGAGCAGTACTTC
V: TRBV12-5; J: TRBJ1-5; D: TRBD1; size: .; CDR3: CASGLDLDRRGQPQHF; DNA: TGTGCTAGTGGTTTGGACCTGGACAGGAGGGGTCAGCCCCAGCATTTT
V: TRBV11-2; J: TRBJ2-1; D: TRBD2; size: .; CDR3: CASRIAGGLYEQFF; DNA: TGTGCCAGCAGAATAGCGGGGGGGCTCTATGAGCAGTTCTTC
V: TRBV27; J: TRBJ2-2; D: .; size: .; CDR3: CASSLDSRWNTGELFF; DNA: TGTGCCAGCAGTTTGGACAGCCGATGGAACACCGGGGAGCTGTTTTTT
V: TRBV28; J: TRBJ2-7; D: TRBD1; size: .; CDR3: CASSLEGQGSYEQYF; DNA: TGTGCCAGCAGTTTAGAGGGACAGGGGTCCTACGAGCAGTACTTC
V: TRBV6-5; J: TRBJ2-7; D: .; size: .; CDR3: CASSPGLYSYEQYF; DNA: TGTGCCAGCAGCCCTGGACTTTACTCCTACGAGCAGTACTTC
V: TRBV18; J: TRBJ2-5; D: TRBD2; size: .; CDR3: CASSPSSGGIQETQYF; DNA: TGTGCCAGCTCACCCTCAAGCGGGGGGATCCAAGAGACCCAGTACTTC
V: TRBV28; J: TRBJ1-5; D: TRBD1; size: .; CDR3: CASMTGGGQPQHF; DNA: TGTGCCAGTATGACAGGGGGCGGTCAGCCCCAGCATTTT